This T cell receptor (beta chain) stems from a study of CD8 T cells in Susac syndrome. Study-wide findings and caveats: The study conceded that relatively few individuals underwent its TCR sequencing and HLA analysis.

Comments on this clonotype: Its target is unknown.

Random-hexamer reverse transcription was applied to about 0.5 to 1 ug RNA. Amplification of TCR beta CDR3 by immunoSEQ multiplex PCR spanned 54 Vbeta and 13 Jbeta. TCRdb re-analysed the immunoSEQ multiplex PCR reads in MiXCR, keeping a single row per CDR3 protein. The sample has a few hundred thousand distinct CDR3 sequences, approximately 84% seen once. The CDR3 sequence is 14 residues long. The ends lost 4 bases at V and 3 bases at J; junction bases unmatched: 6. Germline-derived CDR1 and CDR2 are SGDLS and YYNGEE. Sequenced material: CD8+ T cells from PBMCs. This receptor was taken from a human donor with multiple sclerosis. This rearrangement joins TRBV9 to TRBJ2-5, with 7 bases fitting TRBD2. CDR3 nucleotide sequence: TGTGCCAGCAGCCCCCAGCTAGCGGAAGAGACCCAGTACTTC. Translation: CASSPQLAEETQYF.